This is a list of T cell receptor beta chains from one sample in a study of CD8 T cells in ankylosing spondylitis. TCRdb used MiXCR to reprocess the 5' RACE reads, holding one entry per CDR3 protein. This sample has around 300,000 distinct CDR3 sequences, with roughly 14% found just once. What was sequenced was blood, either unsorted or a sorted T cell fraction (not recorded which). All receptors come from a male donor with ankylosing spondylitis or in good health (not recorded which). The CDR3 runs from the conserved cysteine through the conserved F or W. The D gene is left open where the match is weak. For some rows the clone size is stated as once, few or many, or as a class when expanded; others skip it.

abundance: NA
len: 13
d_gene: NA
j_gene: TRBJ2-5
v_gene: TRBV28
CDR3aa: CASAWRGQETQYF
CDR3nt: TGTGCCAGCGCCTGGAGGGGCCAAGAGACCCAGTACTTC

abundance: few
len: 12
d_gene: TRBD1
j_gene: TRBJ1-2
v_gene: TRBV29-1
CDR3aa: CSVGTGGNGYTF
CDR3nt: TGCAGCGTGGGGACAGGGGGTAATGGCTACACCTTC

abundance: NA
len: 21
d_gene: NA
j_gene: TRBJ1-1
v_gene: TRBV5-6
CDR3aa: CASSLANREYYPAPMNTEAFF
CDR3nt: TGTGCCAGCAGCTTGGCTAACAGGGAGTACTACCCCGCCCCTATGAACACTGAAGCTTTCTTT

abundance: few
len: 12
d_gene: TRBD1
j_gene: TRBJ2-5
v_gene: TRBV20-1
CDR3aa: CSATRGQETQYF
CDR3nt: TGCAGTGCTACCAGGGGGCAAGAGACCCAGTACTTC

abundance: NA
len: 14
d_gene: TRBD1
j_gene: TRBJ1-1
v_gene: TRBV7-2
CDR3aa: CASSLRTGETEAFF
CDR3nt: TGTGCCAGCAGCCTACGGACAGGGGAGACTGAAGCTTTCTTT

abundance: NA
len: 15
d_gene: TRBD1
j_gene: TRBJ1-5
v_gene: TRBV19
CDR3aa: CASRTQGVSNQPQHF
CDR3nt: TGTGCCAGTAGGACACAGGGGGTAAGCAATCAGCCCCAGCATTTT

abundance: NA
len: 13
d_gene: NA
j_gene: TRBJ2-5
v_gene: TRBV18
CDR3aa: CASSNGPQETQYF
CDR3nt: TGTGCCAGCTCAAACGGACCTCAAGAGACCCAGTACTTC

abundance: few
len: 15
d_gene: NA
j_gene: TRBJ1-1
v_gene: TRBV7-2
CDR3aa: CASSLAGAQNTEAFF
CDR3nt: TGTGCCAGCAGCTTAGCAGGGGCCCAGAACACTGAAGCTTTCTTT

abundance: NA
len: 12
d_gene: NA
j_gene: TRBJ1-1
v_gene: TRBV27
CDR3aa: CATHRVGTEAFF
CDR3nt: TGTGCCACCCACAGGGTGGGCACTGAAGCTTTCTTT

abundance: NA
len: 15
d_gene: NA
j_gene: TRBJ2-7
v_gene: TRBV5-1
CDR3aa: CASSFGTYSSYEQYF
CDR3nt: TGCGCCAGCAGCTTCGGGACCTACTCTTCCTACGAGCAGTACTTC

abundance: few
len: 13
d_gene: NA
j_gene: TRBJ1-2
v_gene: TRBV5-1
CDR3aa: CASSSPRGGGYTF
CDR3nt: TGCGCCAGCAGCAGCCCCAGGGGCGGCGGCTACACCTTC

abundance: once
len: 16
d_gene: NA
j_gene: TRBJ2-1
v_gene: TRBV12-3/TRBV12-4
CDR3aa: CASGSRETGPYNEQFF
CDR3nt: TGTGCCAGCGGGTCCAGGGAAACCGGACCCTACAATGAGCAGTTCTTC

abundance: NA
len: 13
d_gene: TRBD2
j_gene: TRBJ2-5
v_gene: TRBV20-1
CDR3aa: CSASGGAIETQYF
CDR3nt: TGCAGTGCTAGCGGGGGGGCAATAGAGACCCAGTACTTC

abundance: many
len: 11
d_gene: NA
j_gene: TRBJ1-1
v_gene: TRBV29-1
CDR3aa: CSVERNTEAFF
CDR3nt: TGCAGCGTTGAGAGGAACACTGAAGCTTTCTTT

abundance: many
len: 15
d_gene: TRBD1
j_gene: TRBJ2-2
v_gene: TRBV20-1
CDR3aa: CSASGQGVNTGELFF
CDR3nt: TGCAGTGCTAGTGGGCAGGGGGTGAACACCGGGGAGCTGTTTTTT

abundance: few
len: 15
d_gene: TRBD2
j_gene: TRBJ2-3
v_gene: TRBV6-1
CDR3aa: CASSEIPTSGDTQYF
CDR3nt: TGTGCCAGCAGTGAGATCCCGACTAGCGGCGATACGCAGTATTTT

abundance: NA
len: 13
d_gene: NA
j_gene: TRBJ2-5
v_gene: TRBV5-1
CDR3aa: CASSLGQTETQYF
CDR3nt: TGCGCCAGCAGCTTGGGACAGACAGAGACCCAGTACTTC

abundance: NA
len: 15
d_gene: TRBD2
j_gene: TRBJ2-1
v_gene: TRBV11-1
CDR3aa: CASRRRGSGRGEQFF
CDR3nt: TGTGCCAGCAGGCGTCGGGGTAGCGGGAGAGGGGAGCAGTTCTTC

abundance: NA
len: 15
d_gene: NA
j_gene: TRBJ2-1
v_gene: TRBV29-1
CDR3aa: CSAPWGGAAYNEQFF
CDR3nt: TGCAGCGCTCCATGGGGTGGGGCTGCCTACAATGAGCAGTTCTTC

abundance: many
len: 14
d_gene: NA
j_gene: TRBJ2-3
v_gene: TRBV7-2
CDR3aa: CASSLVLVGTGAVF
CDR3nt: NA

abundance: NA
len: 14
d_gene: NA
j_gene: TRBJ1-4
v_gene: TRBV20-1
CDR3aa: CSAALAGPNEKLFF
CDR3nt: TGCAGTGCTGCGTTGGCAGGCCCGAATGAAAAACTGTTTTTT

abundance: NA
len: 14
d_gene: NA
j_gene: TRBJ2-1
v_gene: TRBV2
CDR3aa: CASIPRDSYNEQFF
CDR3nt: TGTGCCAGCATTCCCCGCGACTCCTACAATGAGCAGTTCTTC

abundance: few
len: 16
d_gene: NA
j_gene: TRBJ2-7
v_gene: TRBV4-1
CDR3aa: CASSRLDLTGTYEQYF
CDR3nt: TGCGCCAGCAGCCGCCTGGATTTGACTGGAACCTACGAGCAGTACTTC

abundance: few
len: 14
d_gene: NA
j_gene: TRBJ2-7
v_gene: TRBV9
CDR3aa: CASSVRGSSYEQYF
CDR3nt: TGTGCCAGCAGCGTGCGGGGATCCTCCTACGAGCAGTACTTC

abundance: few
len: 15
d_gene: TRBD2
j_gene: TRBJ2-3
v_gene: TRBV12-3/TRBV12-4
CDR3aa: CASSFSGGLADTQYF
CDR3nt: TGTGCCAGCAGTTTTAGCGGGGGGCTGGCAGATACGCAGTATTTT

abundance: few
len: 14
d_gene: NA
j_gene: TRBJ1-2
v_gene: TRBV12-3/TRBV12-4
CDR3aa: CASSPSHGANGYTF
CDR3nt: TGTGCCAGCAGTCCTAGCCACGGGGCAAATGGCTACACCTTC

abundance: NA
len: 21
d_gene: TRBD1
j_gene: TRBJ1-1
v_gene: TRBV29-1
CDR3aa: CSVWDYYSSRDRGRVNTEAFF
CDR3nt: TGCAGCGTTTGGGATTACTACTCCTCTCGGGACAGGGGGAGGGTGAACACTGAAGCTTTCTTT

abundance: few
len: 14
d_gene: NA
j_gene: TRBJ1-2
v_gene: TRBV3-1
CDR3aa: CASSQDLRQYGYTF
CDR3nt: TGTGCCAGCAGCCAAGATCTTCGACAGTATGGCTACACCTTC

abundance: NA
len: 12
d_gene: NA
j_gene: TRBJ2-1
v_gene: TRBV25-1
CDR3aa: CASSNTYNEQFF
CDR3nt: TGTGCCAGCAGTAACACATACAATGAGCAGTTCTTC

abundance: NA
len: 14
d_gene: NA
j_gene: TRBJ2-7
v_gene: TRBV3-1
CDR3aa: CASSQGDGSYEQYF
CDR3nt: TGTGCCAGCAGCCAAGGGGACGGTTCCTACGAGCAGTACTTC

abundance: few
len: 13
d_gene: NA
j_gene: TRBJ2-7
v_gene: TRBV7-2
CDR3aa: CASSQTYDYEQYF
CDR3nt: TGTGCCAGCAGCCAGACCTATGACTACGAGCAGTACTTC

abundance: few
len: 15
d_gene: TRBD1
j_gene: TRBJ1-2
v_gene: TRBV6-1
CDR3aa: CASKETGQDNYGYTF
CDR3nt: TGTGCCAGCAAAGAAACGGGACAGGACAACTATGGCTACACCTTC

abundance: few
len: 15
d_gene: NA
j_gene: TRBJ2-2
v_gene: TRBV2
CDR3aa: CASSILQVNTGELFF
CDR3nt: TGTGCCAGCAGTATATTACAGGTGAACACCGGGGAGCTGTTTTTT

abundance: few
len: 14
d_gene: NA
j_gene: TRBJ2-5
v_gene: TRBV11-1
CDR3aa: CASSFGHSQETQYF
CDR3nt: TGTGCCAGCAGCTTCGGACATTCCCAAGAGACCCAGTACTTC

abundance: NA
len: 12
d_gene: NA
j_gene: TRBJ1-6
v_gene: TRBV5-1
CDR3aa: CASSPGDSPLHF
CDR3nt: TGCGCCAGCAGCCCGGGGGATTCACCCCTCCACTTT

abundance: many
len: 11
d_gene: NA
j_gene: TRBJ2-5
v_gene: TRBV20-1
CDR3aa: CSARAEETQYF
CDR3nt: TGCAGTGCACGGGCAGAAGAGACCCAGTACTTC